These 8 T cell receptor beta chains came from one sample sequenced in a study of CD8 T cells in ankylosing spondylitis. The study, taken as a whole, reports: Ankylosing spondylitis blood appeared to be characterized by a TCR beta motif of 7 to 9 highly homologous variants.

TCRdb itself ran the 5' RACE reads through MiXCR, one entry per CDR3 protein. Of 400,000 to 450,000 distinct CDR3 sequences in the sample, approximately 17% were seen once. The antigens for these receptors are not known. Material for sequencing was blood, either unsorted or a sorted T cell fraction (not recorded which). The origin of the receptors is a male donor with ankylosing spondylitis.

This chain uses TRBV4-2 with TRBJ2-3, with D possibly TRBD1 on 5 matching bases. The V gene's germline CDR1 is LGHNA and CDR2 YNFKEQ. V lost 8 bases to trimming and J lost 7 bases, with 10 bases between them. CDR3 length equals 11 residues. The CDR3: CASDGHYTQYF. CDR3 nucleotide sequence: TGTGCCAGCGATGGACACTATACGCAGTATTTT.

This clonotype was seen more than once but under ten times. The chain joins TRBV21-1 to TRBJ2-3; TRBD2, the table's D call, lacks a check against the DNA. TRBV21-1 is a pseudogene locus. This CDR3 comprises 16 residues. The chain's CDR3 is CARGLAGGERTDTQYF. The CDR3 bases are TGTGCCAGGGGACTAGCGGGAGGCGAACGCACAGATACGCAGTATTTT.

This clonotype has only a few counts. The gene calls are TRBV10-3 and TRBJ1-1, with TRBD1 identical over 7 bases. With 10 bases clipped from V and 4 bases from J, the junction kept 12 bases outside the gene matches. From germline, CDR1 is ENHRY and CDR2 SYGVKD. This CDR3 is built from 14 residues. The CDR3: CATRGQGVGTEAFF. CDR3 nucleotide sequence: TGTGCCACCCGGGGGCAGGGGGTGGGCACTGAAGCTTTCTTT.

This chain connects TRBV6-6 to TRBJ2-6, with 7 bases identical to TRBD2. J gave up 2 bases and V 8 bases, and 0 bases lay outside the gene matches. This CDR3 contains 13 residues. CDR1 MNHNY and CDR2 SVGAGI come from the germline V gene (reference sequence). CDR3 nucleotides: TGTGCCAGCGGGGGGGCTGGGGCCAACGTCCTGACTTTC. It specifies CASGGAGANVLTF.

The J gene is TRBJ2-3, the V gene TRBV5-1; D is uncertain. CDR3 length equals 15 residues. Germline V CDR1 and CDR2: SGHRS, YFSETQ. V was pared by 0 bases and J by 3 bases, with 11 bases between. The CDR3 reads CASSLEPGPTDTQYF. The CDR3 DNA reads TGCGCCAGCAGCTTGGAGCCCGGTCCGACAGATACGCAGTATTTT.

This chain joins TRBV7-2 and TRBJ1-6, with D tentatively TRBD1 (5 bases). Germline V gene sequence: CDR1 SGHTA, CDR2 FQGNSA. V lost 3 bases to trimming and J lost 0 bases, with 6 bases between them. The CDR3 covers 15 residues. This CDR3 is CASSFDSSYNSPLHF. The CDR3 nucleotides are TGTGCCAGCAGCTTCGACAGCTCCTATAATTCACCCCTCCACTTT.

This clonotype was detected only a few times. The chain uses TRBV12-3 or TRBV12-4 and TRBJ2-1, with D perhaps matching TRBD2 (6 bases). The CDR3 has 15 amino acids. V was cut by 4 bases and J by 1 base, with 11 bases left in between. Written as DNA, the CDR3 is TGTGCCAGCAGTTGGCGGGGCCTTTCCTACAATGAGCAGTTCTTC. Its translation is CASSWRGLSYNEQFF.

The rearrangement uses TRBV6-1 and TRBJ2-3; 10 nucleotides agree with TRBD1. CDR3 length equals 14 residues. The V and J ends lost 4 bases and 4 bases, in that order; junction bases with no gene match: 2. The germline CDR1 and CDR2 sequences are MNHNS and SASEGT. CDR3 residues: CASSGQGAPDTQYF. As DNA, the CDR3 is TGTGCCAGCAGTGGACAGGGGGCGCCAGATACGCAGTATTTT.